This is a list of T cell receptor beta chains from one sample in a study of Ad26.COV2.S vaccination and SARS-CoV-2 variants. Assay used: immunoSEQ multiplex PCR; TCRdb lists only in-frame clones, some missing. The sample consists of 350,000 to 400,000 clones, more than 85% of them appearing once. Sequenced here: peripheral blood, sampled in a trial of Ad26.COV2.S vaccine versus placebo. The receptors here all came from a person aged 18-60 years who received the Ad26.COV2.S COVID-19 vaccine or a placebo. CDR3s include the opening cysteine and the closing phenylalanine or tryptophan. A D gene is named only where the DNA matches it firmly. The size of a clone is reported for some rows only, either as once, few or many, or as a class for expanded clones.

>.|TRBV3-1/TRBV3-2|13|.|TRBJ1-2
TGTGCCAGCAGCCTTTGGGGGGCGAAGGGCTACACCTTC
CASSLWGAKGYTF
>.|TRBV19|15|.|TRBJ2-2
TGTGCCAGTAGTATCCGAGCCGCGAACACCGGGGAGCTGTTTTTT
CASSIRAANTGELFF
>.|TRBV19|18|.|TRBJ1-5
TGTGCCAGTAGTTCCACCTCTATTACAGGTTATAGCAATCAGCCCCAGCATTTT
CASSSTSITGYSNQPQHF
>.|TRBV11-2|16|.|TRBJ1-2
TGTGCCAGCAGCTCCTCCCGTGGAGCGCGGGACTATGGCTACACCTTC
CASSSSRGARDYGYTF
>TRBD1|TRBV6-6|13|.|TRBJ2-4
TGTGCCAGCAGGGGACAGGGGGCGAACATTCAGTACTTC
CASRGQGANIQYF
>.|TRBV2|14|.|TRBJ1-2
TGTGCCAGCAGTGAGGGCCCAACTGGGATTGGCTACACCTTC
CASSEGPTGIGYTF
>.|TRBV29-1|12|.|TRBJ1-2
TGCAGCGTTGAAGACGGGATTTATGGCTACACCTTC
CSVEDGIYGYTF
>.|TRBV7-8|15|.|TRBJ2-1
TGTGCCAGCAGGGGGGGGGCTAGTGCCTACAATGAGCAGTTCTTC
CASRGGASAYNEQFF
>TRBD2|TRBV6-5|13|.|TRBJ2-7
TGTGCCAGCAGGACGGGGGGAGGCTACGAGCAGTACTTC
CASRTGGGYEQYF
>TRBD1|TRBV24-1|14|once|TRBJ1-2
TGTGCCACCAGTCGTTCCGGGACAGGGGATGGCTACACCTTC
CATSRSGTGDGYTF
>.|TRBV7-8|15|.|TRBJ2-7
TGTGCCAGCAGCCGGGGGACGGACGGGGGTGATGAGCAGTACTTC
CASSRGTDGGDEQYF
>TRBD1|TRBV5-4|14|.|TRBJ2-5
TGTGCCAGCAGCCTGACAGGGAACCAAGAGACCCAGTACTTC
CASSLTGNQETQYF
>.|TRBV14|14|.|TRBJ2-3
TGTGCCAGCAGTCCAGGAGGGTACCCAGATACGCAGTATTTT
CASSPGGYPDTQYF
>.|TRBV5-5|15|.|TRBJ1-5
TGTGCCAGCAGCTCTATAGGACAGTCTAATCAGCCCCAGCATTTT
CASSSIGQSNQPQHF
>TRBD1|TRBV5-1|18|.|TRBJ1-1
TGCGCCAGCAGCCTTACACTTTTCGGGACAGGGTTGAACACTGAAGCTTTCTTT
CASSLTLFGTGLNTEAFF
>.|TRBV7-9|10|few|TRBJ1-1
TGTGCCAGCAGCAGGGACGGAGCTTTCTTT
CASSRDGAFF
>TRBD1|TRBV7-9|16|.|TRBJ2-7
TGTGCCAGCAGCTTAATAGGGGACAGGGTCCCCTACGAGCAGTACTTC
CASSLIGDRVPYEQYF
>.|TRBV30|13|.|TRBJ1-4
TGTGCCTGGAGTGTTCAGGGTCGGGAAAAACTGTTTTTT
CAWSVQGREKLFF
>.|TRBV2|13|.|TRBJ2-7
TGTGCCAGCAGATACAGATCTAACTACGAGCAGTACTTC
CASRYRSNYEQYF
>.|TRBV20-1|15|.|TRBJ1-1
TGCAGTGCTAGTAGAGATCCCCGGGAATCGACTGAAGCTTTCTTT
CSASRDPRESTEAFF
>.|TRBV19|13|few|TRBJ1-2
TGTGCCAGTAGTCATAATATTCGATATGGCTACACCTTC
CASSHNIRYGYTF
>TRBD2|TRBV19|14|.|TRBJ2-7
TGTGCCAGTAGTATAGGTGCCGGGGGGTACGAGCAGTACTTC
CASSIGAGGYEQYF
>.|TRBV6-5|13|.|TRBJ1-1
TGTGCCAGCAGTTACTCGTGGGGGGAGAAAGCTTTCTTT
CASSYSWGEKAFF
>.|TRBV5-1|14|.|TRBJ1-1
TGCGCCAGCAGCCGCCGGTATGAGAACACTGAAGCTTTCTTT
CASSRRYENTEAFF
>.|TRBV5-1|15|.|TRBJ2-3
TGCGCCAGCAGCTTGGAGGGGCGTAGCACAGATACGCAGTATTTT
CASSLEGRSTDTQYF
>.|TRBV11-2|14|.|TRBJ2-1
TGTGCCAGCAGATTAAGTGGGTCCTACAATGAGCAGTTCTTC
CASRLSGSYNEQFF
>TRBD2|TRBV5-6|14|.|TRBJ2-7
TGTGCCAGCAGCTTGGGCGGGACTAAGTACGAGCAGTACTTC
CASSLGGTKYEQYF
>.|TRBV7-2|16|.|TRBJ1-4
TGTGCCAGCAGCCCCGAGGGCGGGCCTCCTAGGGGAAAACTGTTTTTT
CASSPEGGPPRGKLFF
>TRBD2|TRBV3-1/TRBV3-2|17|.|TRBJ2-7
TGTGCCAGCAGCCAGAGGACTAGCGGGGGGCCTTCCTACGAGCAGTACTTC
CASSQRTSGGPSYEQYF
>.|TRBV2|19|.|TRBJ1-1
TGTGCCAGCACCCACCTCTACCCCGGGCTCGGCGAGAGGTACACTGAAGCTTTCTTT
CASTHLYPGLGERYTEAFF
>TRBD2|TRBV5-4|16|.|TRBJ2-5
TGTGCCAGCAGCTCCGTAGCGGGGCCGGCGGGAGAGACCCAGTACTTC
CASSSVAGPAGETQYF
>.|TRBV3-1/TRBV3-2|16|medium-sized|TRBJ1-3
TGTGCCAGCAGCCAAGATCAGGGAAATTCTGGAAACACCATATATTTT
CASSQDQGNSGNTIYF
>.|TRBV5-1|17|.|TRBJ2-2
TGCGCCAGCATTTCCTCCGGCTGGGTTCAGGACACCGGGGAGCTGTTTTTT
CASISSGWVQDTGELFF
>.|TRBV29-1|10|.|TRBJ1-2
TGCAGCGACGCGACAACACCCTACACCTTC
CSDATTPYTF
>.|TRBV4-3|16|.|TRBJ1-5
TGCGCCAGCAGCCAAGATACCGGGACACCAGTTTTAGCCCAGCATTTT
CASSQDTGTPVLAQHF
>.|TRBV7-9|13|once|TRBJ2-4
TGTGCCAGCAGCCAGGACACGGGAAACATTCAGTACTTC
CASSQDTGNIQYF
>.|TRBV2|15|.|TRBJ2-2
TGTGCCAGCAGCTGGGGCAGGACGAACACCGGGGAGCTGTTTTTT
CASSWGRTNTGELFF
>.|TRBV27|13|few|TRBJ1-1
TGTGCCAGCAGCCTGCCGGGGTACACTGAAGCTTTCTTT
CASSLPGYTEAFF
>.|TRBV9|15|.|TRBJ2-5
TGTGCCAGCAGCGGAGGGGGGTTCGAAAAAGAGACCCAGTACTTC
CASSGGGFEKETQYF
>TRBD2|TRBV7-9|16|once|TRBJ2-2
TGTGCCAGCAGCGATCTCGGGGGGGCCGCCACCGGGGAGCTGTTTTTT
CASSDLGGAATGELFF
>.|TRBV7-9|15|.|TRBJ2-7
TGTGCCAGCAGCCCCCATGGGGGCCCTCAACGCGAGCAGTACTTC
CASSPHGGPQREQYF
>TRBD1|TRBV19|15|.|TRBJ2-7
TGTGCCAGTAGTACCGGGACAGCAGCTTCCTACGAGCAGTACTTC
CASSTGTAASYEQYF
>.|TRBV4-3|13|.|TRBJ2-7
TGCGCCAGCAGCCAAGACAGCTCCTACGAGCAGTACTTC
CASSQDSSYEQYF
>TRBD1|TRBV6-5|13|once|TRBJ2-7
TGTGCCAGCAGTAGGGACAGCCCCTACGAGCAGTACTTC
CASSRDSPYEQYF
>TRBD2|TRBV25-1|15|.|TRBJ2-5
TGTGCCAGCAGTCGTCGGAGCGGGGGGCAAGAGACCCAGTACTTC
CASSRRSGGQETQYF
>.|TRBV2|14|.|TRBJ2-7
TGTGCCAGCAGTGTTCAGGGGTATTACTACGAGCAGTACTTC
CASSVQGYYYEQYF
>.|TRBV6-1|14|.|TRBJ2-5
TGTGCCAGCAGTGATAGGGCTAGTTTCGAGACCCAGTACTTC
CASSDRASFETQYF
>.|TRBV18|14|.|TRBJ1-2
TGTGCCAGCTCACCAGATGGCAAGAGCGGTGGCTACACCTTC
CASSPDGKSGGYTF
>.|TRBV19|13|.|TRBJ1-2
TGTGCCAGTAGCCCACAGGATAACTATGGCTACACCTTC
CASSPQDNYGYTF